This is a list of T cell receptor beta chains from one sample in a study of tumor-infiltrating lymphocytes in primary liver carcinoma. TCRdb reprocessed the multiplex PCR reads via MiXCR and lists one record per CDR3 protein. The sample includes more than 45,000 distinct CDR3 sequences, 60% to 80% of them seen just once. The material sequenced was liver tumor tissue from sampling region 5. The receptors shown here come from a man aged 40-55 years with primary liver carcinoma and hepatitis B virus infection. Each CDR3 is given with its conserved first and last residue. Each record gives: D gene, J gene, V gene, clone size, CDR3 protein, CDR3 DNA. A D gene is named only where the DNA matches it firmly. For some rows the clone size is stated as once, few or many, or as a class when expanded; others skip it.

.	TRBJ1-5	TRBV11-3	.	CASSDSHSNQPQHF	TGTGCCAGCAGTGACAGCCATAGCAATCAGCCCCAGCATTTT
.	TRBJ1-1	TRBV29-1	.	CSFAAGLGMNTEAFF	TGCAGCTTTGCGGCGGGGTTGGGCATGAACACTGAAGCTTTCTTT
TRBD1	TRBJ1-1	TRBV6-6	many	CASSYSGGGYTEAFF	TGTGCCAGCAGTTACTCAGGGGGCGGGTACACTGAAGCTTTCTTT
TRBD1	TRBJ1-2	TRBV7-9	.	CANRWDRGFQGYIF	TGTGCCAACAGATGGGACAGGGGGTTTCAAGGCTACATCTTC
.	TRBJ1-5	TRBV29-1	.	CSVIPGTPGQPQHF	TGCAGCGTTATTCCCGGCACACCGGGGCAGCCCCAGCATTTT
TRBD1	TRBJ2-7	TRBV6-2/TRBV6-3	.	CASIRTGGSHEQYF	TGTGCCAGCATCCGGACAGGGGGTAGCCACGAGCAGTACTTC
.	TRBJ2-1	TRBV14	.	CVSSQYRGSYNEQFF	TGTGTCAGCAGCCAGTATCGGGGCTCCTACAATGAACAGTTCTTC
.	TRBJ2-7	TRBV29-1	.	CSVDTRYLDEKYF	TGCAGCGTCGATACAAGGTATCTCGACGAGAAGTACTTC
TRBD1	TRBJ2-2	TRBV5-1	.	CASSSVPGQKDTGELFF	TGCGCCAGCAGCTCGGTCCCGGGACAGAAGGACACCGGGGAGCTGTTTTTT
.	TRBJ2-2	TRBV11-2	.	CACSLHHRGRDTGELFF	TGTGCCTGCAGCTTGCATCATCGGGGTAGGGACACCGGGGAGCTGTTTTTT
TRBD2	TRBJ2-3	TRBV4-2	.	CASSHLQGTSGSERTDTQYF	TGTGCCAGCAGCCATCTCCAGGGGACTAGCGGGAGCGAACGCACAGATACGCAGTATTTT
TRBD2	TRBJ2-3	TRBV29-1	few	CSVDPGRGTDTQYF	TGCAGCGTTGATCCCGGGAGGGGCACAGATACGCAGTATTTT
.	TRBJ1-3	TRBV11-2	.	CPSSVSYTRAPGNTIYF	TGTCCCAGCAGCGTCTCCTATACCCGGGCCCCTGGAAACACCATATATTTT
TRBD2	TRBJ2-7	TRBV11-2	.	CASSLREGRTSGISSYEKYF	TGTGCCAGCAGCTTGAGGGAGGGGAGGACTAGCGGGATCAGCTCCTACGAGAAATACTTC
.	TRBJ2-2	TRBV2	many	CASSEVETANTGELFF	TGTGCCAGCAGTGAAGTGGAGACAGCAAACACCGGGGAGCTGTTTTTT
.	TRBJ2-1	TRBV12-3/TRBV12-4	few	CASSLRARGPHEQFF	TGTGCCAGCAGTTTACGAGCGAGAGGGCCCCATGAGCAGTTCTTC
.	TRBJ2-7	TRBV5-1	.	CAISRKDREENKQYF	TGCGCCATCAGCCGTAAAGATAGGGAGGAGAACAAGCAGTACTTC
.	TRBJ1-2	TRBV28	.	CASRTWGNYGYTF	TGTGCCTCCCGGACTTGGGGAAACTATGGCTACACCTTC
.	TRBJ2-1	TRBV6-2/TRBV6-3	.	CASSYLIVVNEQFF	TGTGCCAGTAGTTACCTGATAGTTGTAAATGAGCAGTTCTTC
.	TRBJ2-7	TRBV14	.	CANSRIGTYEQYF	TGTGCCAACAGCCGGATAGGAACCTACGAGCAGTACTTC
.	TRBJ2-5	TRBV11-2	.	CASSSEHGSQETQYF	TGTGCCAGTAGCTCGGAACACGGATCTCAAGAGACCCAGTACTTC
TRBD1	TRBJ1-5	TRBV29-1	few	CSVCGTANQPHHF	TGCAGCGTTTGCGGGACAGCTAATCAGCCCCACCATTTT
.	TRBJ2-3	TRBV10-2	.	CASSHTHMQYF	TGCGCCAGCAGTCACACACATATGCAGTATTTT
.	TRBJ1-2	TRBV29-1	few	CSVEVVEGLDGYTF	TGCAGCGTTGAAGTGGTAGAAGGGTTGGATGGCTACACCTTC